This T cell receptor beta chain was sequenced for a study of T cells in Graves' hyperthyroidism and ophthalmopathy. Overall study context: Peripheral blood draws took place at initial diagnosis, ahead of any treatment. Study-level results: Ophthalmopathy, as predicted by the model, came a median about seven months after the prediction.

This clonotype was counted many times. The antigen is not known. Deletions cut 0 bases from V and 7 bases from J, with 15 bases between. The CDR3 is 15 residues long. Looked up from germline, CDR1 is MNHEY and CDR2 is SVGAGI. Amplification yielded TCR beta CDR3 regions, with RNA transcripts as the source. TCR CDR3 regions were first amplified by RT-PCR with HTBI primers. TCRdb re-called the multiplex PCR reads through MiXCR, storing one row per CDR3 protein. The table includes 450,000 to 550,000 distinct CDR3 sequences, around 22% detected once. The clonotype originates from a woman between 25 and 40 years old with Graves' ophthalmopathy. Material for sequencing was blood. The V call is TRBV6-5, the J call TRBJ2-5, with D possibly being TRBD2 (5 bases). The CDR3 DNA reads TGTGCCAGCAGTTACTCGAGGGCTACGGGTGGGACCCAGTACTTC. Translated, it gives CASSYSRATGGTQYF.